These T cell receptor beta chains were read from a single sample in a study of blood T cell repertoires in COVID-19. Sequencing used immunoSEQ multiplex PCR; TCRdb keeps in-frame clones, though not all of them. The sample records roughly 68,000 clones, more than 80% being singletons. Sequencing input: PBMCs or T cells enriched from blood (not recorded which). These receptor sequences come from a woman aged 40 to 55 with acute COVID-19. CDR3s include the opening cysteine and the closing phenylalanine or tryptophan. The D gene is left open where the match is weak. For some rows the clone size is stated as once, few or many, or as a class when expanded; others skip it.

j_call: TRBJ2-5; d_call: .; clone_size: .; v_call: TRBV29-1; cdr3_aa: CSGGGGETQYF; cdr3_nt: TGCAGCGGGGGGGGCGGGGAGACCCAGTACTTC
j_call: TRBJ2-1; d_call: TRBD1; clone_size: .; v_call: TRBV9; cdr3_aa: CASSFGTGGDEQFF; cdr3_nt: TGTGCCAGCAGCTTCGGGACAGGGGGGGATGAGCAGTTCTTC
j_call: TRBJ2-1; d_call: TRBD2; clone_size: .; v_call: TRBV7-9; cdr3_aa: CASSLPSSGEPGNEQFF; cdr3_nt: TGTGCCAGCAGCTTACCCTCTAGCGGGGAGCCTGGAAATGAGCAGTTCTTC
j_call: TRBJ1-2; d_call: TRBD1; clone_size: .; v_call: TRBV9; cdr3_aa: CASSVGQGTYGYTF; cdr3_nt: TGTGCCAGCAGCGTAGGACAGGGAACCTATGGCTACACCTTC
j_call: TRBJ2-1; d_call: TRBD2; clone_size: .; v_call: TRBV7-9; cdr3_aa: CASSPGLAGGNEQFF; cdr3_nt: TGTGCCAGCAGCCCGGGACTAGCGGGGGGAAATGAGCAGTTCTTC
j_call: TRBJ1-3; d_call: .; clone_size: .; v_call: TRBV6-6; cdr3_aa: CASSYSAGPSGNTIYF; cdr3_nt: TGTGCCAGCAGTTACTCAGCAGGGCCATCCGGAAACACCATATATTTT
j_call: TRBJ2-2; d_call: TRBD1; clone_size: .; v_call: TRBV5-1; cdr3_aa: CASSPRQGSNTGELFF; cdr3_nt: TGCGCCAGCAGCCCGAGACAGGGCTCGAACACCGGGGAGCTGTTTTTT
j_call: TRBJ2-2; d_call: .; clone_size: .; v_call: TRBV5-1; cdr3_aa: CASSLPGVGNTGELFF; cdr3_nt: TGCGCCAGCAGCCTCCCAGGGGTGGGAAACACCGGGGAGCTGTTTTTT
j_call: TRBJ1-2; d_call: .; clone_size: once; v_call: TRBV19; cdr3_aa: CASSIGRARGYTF; cdr3_nt: TGTGCCAGTAGTATTGGCAGGGCAAGAGGCTACACCTTC
j_call: TRBJ1-2; d_call: .; clone_size: .; v_call: TRBV5-1; cdr3_aa: CASSSELSRYYGYTF; cdr3_nt: TGCGCCAGCAGCTCCGAACTGAGTCGGTACTATGGCTACACCTTC
j_call: TRBJ2-1; d_call: TRBD2; clone_size: .; v_call: TRBV28; cdr3_aa: CASSFRGLAGVGQFF; cdr3_nt: TGTGCCAGCAGTTTCCGGGGACTAGCGGGAGTTGGGCAGTTCTTC
j_call: TRBJ1-3; d_call: .; clone_size: few; v_call: TRBV5-6; cdr3_aa: CASSPTGGSGNTIYF; cdr3_nt: TGTGCCAGCAGCCCAACCGGTGGCTCTGGAAACACCATATATTTT
j_call: TRBJ1-2; d_call: .; clone_size: .; v_call: TRBV7-9; cdr3_aa: CASSLGTANYGYTF; cdr3_nt: TGTGCCAGCAGCTTAGGGACAGCTAACTATGGCTACACCTTC
j_call: TRBJ1-2; d_call: TRBD1; clone_size: .; v_call: TRBV11-2; cdr3_aa: CASSGGGADYGYTF; cdr3_nt: TGTGCCAGCAGCGGAGGGGGCGCCGACTATGGCTACACCTTC
j_call: TRBJ2-2; d_call: .; clone_size: .; v_call: TRBV24-1; cdr3_aa: CATARGDNTGELFF; cdr3_nt: TGTGCCACCGCCCGTGGAGACAACACCGGGGAGCTGTTTTTT
j_call: TRBJ2-1; d_call: .; clone_size: .; v_call: TRBV2; cdr3_aa: CASSESREQFF; cdr3_nt: TGTGCCAGCAGTGAATCTAGGGAGCAGTTCTTC
j_call: TRBJ1-2; d_call: TRBD1; clone_size: .; v_call: TRBV9; cdr3_aa: CASSAPGTGTYGYTF; cdr3_nt: TGTGCCAGCAGCGCCCCCGGGACAGGCACCTATGGCTACACCTTC
j_call: TRBJ2-5; d_call: .; clone_size: .; v_call: TRBV7-2; cdr3_aa: CASSLGGPETQYF; cdr3_nt: TGTGCCAGCAGCTTAGGGGGGCCAGAGACCCAGTACTTC
j_call: TRBJ1-1; d_call: TRBD1; clone_size: .; v_call: TRBV11-1; cdr3_aa: CASSLRQGGFDEAFF; cdr3_nt: TGTGCCAGCAGCCTGCGACAGGGGGGATTCGATGAAGCTTTCTTT
j_call: TRBJ1-4; d_call: .; clone_size: .; v_call: TRBV3-1/TRBV3-2; cdr3_aa: CASSREMVNEKLFF; cdr3_nt: TGTGCCAGCAGCCGTGAGATGGTTAATGAAAAACTGTTTTTT
j_call: TRBJ1-6; d_call: TRBD1; clone_size: few; v_call: TRBV5-4; cdr3_aa: CASSFYRGGSPLHF; cdr3_nt: TGTGCCAGCAGCTTCTACAGGGGGGGATCACCCCTCCACTTT
j_call: TRBJ2-5; d_call: TRBD2; clone_size: .; v_call: TRBV11-3; cdr3_aa: CASSFLALAGAGEETQYF; cdr3_nt: TGTGCCAGCAGCTTTCTCGCCCTAGCGGGGGCAGGAGAGGAGACCCAGTACTTC
j_call: TRBJ1-5; d_call: .; clone_size: .; v_call: TRBV28; cdr3_aa: CASLYAGSQPQHF; cdr3_nt: TGTGCCAGCTTGTATGCGGGTTCTCAGCCCCAGCATTTT
j_call: TRBJ2-3; d_call: TRBD2; clone_size: few; v_call: TRBV28; cdr3_aa: CASSLAGGPGDTQYF; cdr3_nt: TGTGCCAGCAGTTTAGCGGGGGGCCCCGGGGATACGCAGTATTTT
j_call: TRBJ2-1; d_call: TRBD2; clone_size: .; v_call: TRBV18; cdr3_aa: CASSPFQRERSYNEQFF; cdr3_nt: TGTGCCAGCTCACCATTTCAGCGGGAGCGTTCCTACAATGAGCAGTTCTTC
j_call: TRBJ2-1; d_call: TRBD1; clone_size: .; v_call: TRBV5-1; cdr3_aa: CASRLDGTGNYNEQFF; cdr3_nt: TGCGCCAGCAGACTCGACGGGACAGGGAATTACAATGAGCAGTTCTTC
j_call: TRBJ2-1; d_call: TRBD2; clone_size: .; v_call: TRBV9; cdr3_aa: CASSSGTSGRANEQFF; cdr3_nt: TGTGCCAGCAGCTCCGGGACTAGCGGGAGGGCTAATGAGCAGTTCTTC
j_call: TRBJ2-7; d_call: .; clone_size: .; v_call: TRBV15; cdr3_aa: CATSTERSEQYF; cdr3_nt: TGTGCCACCAGCACGGAGAGGAGCGAGCAGTACTTC
j_call: TRBJ2-6; d_call: .; clone_size: .; v_call: TRBV28; cdr3_aa: CASRPPGLSATRANVLTF; cdr3_nt: TGTGCCAGCAGGCCGCCAGGGCTCTCGGCTACGCGGGCCAACGTCCTGACTTTC
j_call: TRBJ2-2; d_call: .; clone_size: .; v_call: TRBV19; cdr3_aa: CASSLRGTPHTGELFF; cdr3_nt: TGTGCCAGTAGTCTGAGGGGGACCCCTCACACCGGGGAGCTGTTTTTT
j_call: TRBJ2-1; d_call: .; clone_size: .; v_call: TRBV10-3; cdr3_aa: CAISEWVGRLENEQFF; cdr3_nt: TGTGCCATCAGTGAGTGGGTGGGTCGTCTGGAGAATGAGCAGTTCTTC
j_call: TRBJ2-2; d_call: TRBD2; clone_size: .; v_call: TRBV7-2; cdr3_aa: CASSLRGAGVNTGELFF; cdr3_nt: TGTGCCAGCAGCTTAAGAGGTGCGGGGGTAAACACCGGGGAGCTGTTTTTT
j_call: TRBJ1-6; d_call: .; clone_size: .; v_call: TRBV11-1; cdr3_aa: CASSPQYGNSPLHF; cdr3_nt: TGTGCCAGCAGCCCACAGTACGGAAATTCACCCCTCCACTTT
j_call: TRBJ2-7; d_call: .; clone_size: .; v_call: TRBV7-3; cdr3_aa: CASSFRAGGYEQYF; cdr3_nt: TGTGCCAGCAGCTTTCGGGCAGGGGGGTACGAGCAGTACTTC
j_call: TRBJ1-4; d_call: TRBD1; clone_size: .; v_call: TRBV3-1/TRBV3-2; cdr3_aa: CASSQKQGFEKLFF; cdr3_nt: TGTGCCAGCAGCCAGAAACAGGGGTTTGAAAAACTGTTTTTT
j_call: TRBJ1-2; d_call: TRBD1; clone_size: .; v_call: TRBV20-1; cdr3_aa: CSASLQGGYGYTF; cdr3_nt: TGCAGTGCTAGTCTACAGGGGGGATATGGCTACACCTTC
j_call: TRBJ2-5; d_call: TRBD1; clone_size: .; v_call: TRBV11-2; cdr3_aa: CASSLRTGLETQYF; cdr3_nt: TGTGCCAGCAGCTTACGGACAGGGCTGGAGACCCAGTACTTC
j_call: TRBJ2-5; d_call: .; clone_size: .; v_call: TRBV1; cdr3_aa: CTSSPTSGRAFQTQYF; cdr3_nt: TGCACCAGCAGCCCGACTAGCGGGAGGGCCTTTCAGACCCAGTACTTC
j_call: TRBJ1-4; d_call: TRBD1; clone_size: .; v_call: TRBV6-5; cdr3_aa: CASSRGRTEKLFF; cdr3_nt: TGTGCCAGCAGCAGGGGGCGCACAGAAAAACTGTTTTTT
j_call: TRBJ2-2; d_call: TRBD2; clone_size: .; v_call: TRBV24-1; cdr3_aa: CATSDYGLAGGPRTGELFF; cdr3_nt: TGTGCCACCAGTGACTACGGACTAGCGGGAGGGCCCCGCACCGGGGAGCTGTTTTTT
j_call: TRBJ1-1; d_call: .; clone_size: .; v_call: TRBV3-1/TRBV3-2; cdr3_aa: CASSQMWGAGTEAFF; cdr3_nt: TGTGCCAGCAGCCAGATGTGGGGCGCCGGCACTGAAGCTTTCTTT
j_call: TRBJ2-5; d_call: .; clone_size: .; v_call: TRBV9; cdr3_aa: CASSDQGETQYF; cdr3_nt: TGTGCCAGCAGCGATCAGGGGGAGACCCAGTACTTC
j_call: TRBJ2-5; d_call: TRBD2; clone_size: .; v_call: TRBV2; cdr3_aa: CASSRGLAGAGETQYF; cdr3_nt: TGTGCCAGCAGCCGCGGACTAGCGGGAGCTGGGGAGACCCAGTACTTC
j_call: TRBJ1-4; d_call: TRBD1; clone_size: once; v_call: TRBV28; cdr3_aa: CASSPPTGGQEKLFF; cdr3_nt: TGTGCCAGCAGTCCCCCCACAGGGGGCCAAGAAAAACTGTTTTTT
j_call: TRBJ1-2; d_call: TRBD1; clone_size: .; v_call: TRBV25-1; cdr3_aa: CASRGRQGASGYTF; cdr3_nt: TGTGCCAGCAGGGGGAGGCAGGGGGCGTCCGGCTACACCTTC
j_call: TRBJ1-5; d_call: TRBD1; clone_size: .; v_call: TRBV10-2; cdr3_aa: CASSGTGPNQPQHF; cdr3_nt: TGCGCCAGCAGTGGGACAGGGCCCAATCAGCCCCAGCATTTT
j_call: TRBJ1-5; d_call: .; clone_size: .; v_call: TRBV4-1; cdr3_aa: CASRLTVGLNQPQHF; cdr3_nt: TGCGCCAGCAGGCTCACGGTTGGACTTAATCAGCCCCAGCATTTT
j_call: TRBJ1-6; d_call: .; clone_size: .; v_call: TRBV5-1; cdr3_aa: CASSRGEENSPLHF; cdr3_nt: TGCGCCAGCAGCCGGGGGGAGGAGAATTCACCCCTCCACTTT
j_call: TRBJ1-3; d_call: .; clone_size: .; v_call: TRBV18; cdr3_aa: CASSPQGSSGNTIYF; cdr3_nt: TGTGCCAGCTCACCACAGGGGTCTTCTGGAAACACCATATATTTT
j_call: TRBJ2-3; d_call: TRBD2; clone_size: .; v_call: TRBV28; cdr3_aa: CASSLPTSGRDTQYF; cdr3_nt: TGTGCCAGCAGCCTGCCGACTAGCGGGAGGGATACGCAGTATTTT